This T cell receptor beta chain was documented in a study of neurological immune-mediated disorders. Of note for this clonotype: What it binds is unknown.

The study's findings and limits: The multiple sclerosis repertoire cluster showed no association with any clinical or MRI feature. The authors stated that larger cohorts are needed. When repertoires were grouped phylogenetically, those of 18 of 34 multiple sclerosis patients fell into one related-CDR3 cluster, a possible signature. Private repertoires in all groups were suggested by the finding that expanded clones across subjects shared no CDR3 amino acid sequences.

The cDNA was produced through 5'RACE with 10-nucleotide random UMIs. TCRdb re-called the 5' RACE reads through MiXCR, storing one row per CDR3 protein. This table holds about 66,000 distinct CDR3 sequences, 4.5% found once. This CDR3 comprises 14 residues. Germline V lookup: CDR1 MNHEY, CDR2 SMNVEV (reference sequence). Between the trimmed V and J ends, which lost 5 bases and 4 bases, there was a span of 14 bases. The sequence came from a man younger than 45 with multiple sclerosis. The V call is TRBV27, the J call TRBJ1-2; TRBD1 is a possible D gene (5 bases). What was sequenced was PBMCs. In DNA form, the CDR3 reads TGTGCCAGCAGTCCCCCCGGGGGTTTCTATGGCTACACCTTC. Its translation: CASSPPGGFYGYTF.